This TCR beta chain was obtained from a study of T cells in Graves' hyperthyroidism and ophthalmopathy. With regard to this clonotype: The antigen is undetermined.

After removal of 3 bases from V and 3 bases from J, the junction contained 5 bases not matched to a gene. Germline CDR1 SGHVS, CDR2 FQNEAQ. The CDR3 consists of 15 residues. Patients between 18 and 65 years old had hyperthyroidism, newly diagnosed and lasting under 2 months. Any patient presenting with uncontrolled infection, other autoimmune disease, pregnancy or lactation was left out. From RNA transcripts, TCR beta CDR3 regions were amplified. HTBI primers were employed in a first-round RT-PCR of the TCR CDR3. In TCRdb, the multiplex PCR reads were re-called with MiXCR into one record per CDR3 protein. The sample lists about 98,000 distinct CDR3 sequences; roughly 40% were seen once. General study findings and limits: The model anticipated ophthalmopathy a median approximately 6.5 months pre-onset. In the analysis, a 13 V-J model separated ophthalmopathy from stable hyperthyroidism.

V is TRBV7-8 and J is TRBJ2-7; 10 nucleotides agree with TRBD1. The sequence was obtained from a woman aged 25 to 39 with Graves' hyperthyroidism. Sequenced: peripheral blood or thyroid tissue (not recorded which). CDR3 protein: CASSFRTGGFYEQYF. The CDR3 coding sequence is TGTGCCAGCAGCTTCCGGACAGGGGGTTTCTACGAGCAGTACTTC.